The rows below give T cell receptor beta chains drawn from one sample of a study of T cells in Graves' hyperthyroidism and ophthalmopathy. One entry per CDR3 protein results from TCRdb running MiXCR on the multiplex PCR reads. Of under 400,000 distinct CDR3 sequences listed, around 14% are singletons. The sequencing input was blood. These receptors all come from a woman between 18 and 29 years old with Graves' hyperthyroidism that later progressed to Graves' ophthalmopathy. The CDR3 runs from the conserved cysteine through the conserved F or W. Each record gives: V gene, J gene, CDR3 length, D gene, CDR3 protein. D genes are given only for firm matches.

>TRBV15|TRBJ2-3|13|NA
CATSRDLADTQYF
>TRBV6-1|TRBJ2-6|18|TRBD2
CASSSSSGRAPGANVLTF
>TRBV5-1|TRBJ1-1|14|NA
CASSNRQRNTEAFF
>TRBV20-1|TRBJ2-2|14|TRBD2
CSARLAGEVGERFF
>TRBV5-1|TRBJ2-5|15|TRBD1
CASSLGTGASETQYF
>TRBV6-2/TRBV6-3|TRBJ2-1|16|TRBD2
CASSYPGTSGRNEQFF
>TRBV5-1|TRBJ2-3|14|NA
CASSLGGFTDTQYF
>TRBV20-1|TRBJ2-5|11|NA
CSARDKETQYF
>TRBV7-9|TRBJ2-1|16|TRBD2
CASSSSGTRGYNEQFF
>TRBV7-9|TRBJ2-1|13|NA
CAEALGTSAGQFF
>TRBV19|TRBJ2-1|18|NA
CASSIGAGGVKSYNEQFF
>TRBV12-3/TRBV12-4|TRBJ2-3|19|TRBD2
CASSSSLFPTSYSTDTQYF
>TRBV18|TRBJ2-7|14|TRBD1
CASLPGTGAYEQYF
>TRBV24-1|TRBJ2-3|14|NA
CATSPRAGSNTQYF
>TRBV5-4|TRBJ2-3|15|NA
CASSSYWGSISPQYF
>TRBV20-1|TRBJ2-5|15|TRBD2
CSASLAGEGKETQYF
>TRBV6-2/TRBV6-3|TRBJ1-1|11|NA
CASSSTSGAFF
>TRBV7-2|TRBJ1-3|14|TRBD1
CASSSTGLGNTIYF
>TRBV6-1|TRBJ1-2|16|NA
CASSETPTRGPYGYTF
>TRBV5-1|TRBJ2-3|17|NA
CASSPLIERVGTDTQYF
>TRBV20-1|TRBJ2-3|14|TRBD2
CSARGLALTDTQYF
>TRBV28|TRBJ1-3|15|NA
CASHNTQVTGNTIYF
>TRBV7-9|TRBJ2-3|14|NA
CASSRPTSTDTQYF
>TRBV2|TRBJ1-1|15|NA
CASSEEASPNTEAFF
>TRBV5-1|TRBJ1-1|12|NA
CASSRSGVEAFF
>TRBV2|TRBJ2-1|14|TRBD2
CASSRLAGENEQFF
>TRBV5-8|TRBJ2-3|15|NA
CASSEDSHRADTQYF
>TRBV27|TRBJ2-1|16|NA
CVSRHGGPPRYNEQFF
>TRBV28|TRBJ2-5|13|TRBD1
CASSGTEQETQYF
>TRBV7-8|TRBJ2-1|20|TRBD2
CASSLHSGRAPGLFNNEQFF
>TRBV19|TRBJ1-2|11|NA
CASERGYGYTF
>TRBV28|TRBJ2-2|14|NA
CASSNDRYTGELFF
>TRBV9|TRBJ2-3|18|TRBD2
CASSPRLAGGVSTDTQYF
>TRBV29-1|TRBJ2-3|13|NA
CSVGTAGTDTQYF
>TRBV7-6|TRBJ2-6|18|TRBD1
CASSPDRVNLYGANVLTF
>TRBV6-2/TRBV6-3|TRBJ2-7|13|NA
CASDSAASYEQYF
>TRBV7-2|TRBJ2-2|16|TRBD1
CASSPGQGDRTGELFF
>TRBV24-1|TRBJ2-5|16|TRBD1
CATSDLGQGAEETQYF
>TRBV12-3/TRBV12-4|TRBJ1-6|13|NA
CASSFTEGSPLHF
>TRBV6-1|TRBJ2-7|15|TRBD1
CASSSLRTGTYEQYF
>TRBV7-8|TRBJ1-5|15|TRBD1
CASSPDREGGQPQHF
>TRBV7-9|TRBJ2-3|16|TRBD2
CASSFVLSGDTDTQYF
>TRBV25-1|TRBJ2-7|17|TRBD2
CASSPHPLAGASYEQYF
>TRBV3-1|TRBJ1-2|16|TRBD1
CASSQDRTGGVYGYTF
>TRBV11-2|TRBJ2-3|16|TRBD2
CASSLGPSGGLDTQYF
>TRBV29-1|TRBJ1-3|13|NA
CSVDLGTGNTIYF
>TRBV29-1|TRBJ2-3|12|NA
CSVAENRDTQYF
>TRBV2|TRBJ2-1|12|NA
CASSPLGMVQFF
>TRBV5-1|TRBJ2-5|15|TRBD2
CASSPTREGAETQYF
>TRBV12-3/TRBV12-4|TRBJ1-5|17|TRBD1
CASSLSVLDRNNQPQHF
>TRBV14|TRBJ2-1|13|TRBD1
CVSSQVQGGEQFF
>TRBV28|TRBJ2-3|15|TRBD2
CASNMPAGGTDTQYF
>TRBV27|TRBJ2-3|17|NA
CASSLALPQFGADTQYF